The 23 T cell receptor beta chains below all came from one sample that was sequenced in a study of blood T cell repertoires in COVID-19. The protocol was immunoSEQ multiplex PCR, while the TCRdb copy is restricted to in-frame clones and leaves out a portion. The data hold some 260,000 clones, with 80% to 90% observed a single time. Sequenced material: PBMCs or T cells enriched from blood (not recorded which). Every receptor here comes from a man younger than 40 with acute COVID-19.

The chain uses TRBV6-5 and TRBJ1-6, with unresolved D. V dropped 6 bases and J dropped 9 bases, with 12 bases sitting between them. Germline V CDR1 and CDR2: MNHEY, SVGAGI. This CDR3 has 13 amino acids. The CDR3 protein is CASRPPGASPLHF. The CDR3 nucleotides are TGTGCCAGCAGACCCCCAGGTGCTTCACCCCTCCACTTT.

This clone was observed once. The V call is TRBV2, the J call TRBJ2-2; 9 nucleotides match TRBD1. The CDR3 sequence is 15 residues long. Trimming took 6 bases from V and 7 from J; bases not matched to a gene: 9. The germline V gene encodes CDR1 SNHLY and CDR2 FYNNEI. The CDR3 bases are TGTGCCAGCAGATTACAGGGGGCGCGTAGCGGGGAGCTGTTTTTT. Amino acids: CASRLQGARSGELFF.

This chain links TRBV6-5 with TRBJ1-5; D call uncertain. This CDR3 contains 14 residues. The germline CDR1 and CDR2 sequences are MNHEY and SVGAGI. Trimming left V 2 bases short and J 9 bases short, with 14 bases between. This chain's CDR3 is CASSYARTGVPQHF. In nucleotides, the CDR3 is TGTGCCAGCAGTTACGCCCGGACTGGCGTGCCCCAGCATTTT.

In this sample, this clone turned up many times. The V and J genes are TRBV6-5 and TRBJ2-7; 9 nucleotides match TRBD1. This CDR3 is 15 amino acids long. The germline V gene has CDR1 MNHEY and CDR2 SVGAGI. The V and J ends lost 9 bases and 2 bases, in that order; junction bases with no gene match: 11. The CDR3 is CARGNRDRVTYEQYV. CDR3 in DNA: TGTGCCAGGGGGAACCGGGACAGGGTGACCTACGAGCAGTACGTC.

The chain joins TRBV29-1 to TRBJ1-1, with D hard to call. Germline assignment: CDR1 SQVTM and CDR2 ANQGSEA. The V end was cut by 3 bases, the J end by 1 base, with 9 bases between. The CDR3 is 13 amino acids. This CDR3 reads CSVEAATNTEAFF. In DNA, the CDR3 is TGCAGCGTTGAGGCGGCGACGAACACTGAAGCTTTCTTT.

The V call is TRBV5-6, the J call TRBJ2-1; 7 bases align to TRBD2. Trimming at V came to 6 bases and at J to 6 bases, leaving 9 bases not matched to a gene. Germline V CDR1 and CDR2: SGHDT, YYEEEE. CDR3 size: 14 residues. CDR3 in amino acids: CASKPEASGNEQFF. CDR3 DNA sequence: TGTGCCAGCAAACCAGAGGCTAGCGGCAATGAGCAGTTCTTC.

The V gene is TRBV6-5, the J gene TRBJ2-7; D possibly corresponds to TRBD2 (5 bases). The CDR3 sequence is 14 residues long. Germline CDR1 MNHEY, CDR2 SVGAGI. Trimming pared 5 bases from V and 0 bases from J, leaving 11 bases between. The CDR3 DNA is TGTGCCAGCAGTAAAACAGAGGGCTCCTACGAGCAGTACGTC. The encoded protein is CASSKTEGSYEQYV.

The CDR3 DNA is TGCGCCAGCACACCCCGGGACTCAGAGGAAGCTTTCTTT. Translated, it gives CASTPRDSEEAFF. The J gene is TRBJ1-1, the V gene TRBV5-1; weak D call: TRBD1 (5 bases). Germline lookup yields CDR1 SGHRS and CDR2 YFSETQ. V lost 6 bases to trimming and J lost 8 bases, with 17 bases between them. This CDR3 is 13 amino acids long.

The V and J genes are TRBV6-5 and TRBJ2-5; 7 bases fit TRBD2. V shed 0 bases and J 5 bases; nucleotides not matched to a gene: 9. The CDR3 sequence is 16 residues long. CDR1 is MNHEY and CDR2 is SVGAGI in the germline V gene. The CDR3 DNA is TGTGCCAGCAGTTACTCGTCGCGGGGGTCTCACGAGACCCAGTACTTC. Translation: CASSYSSRGSHETQYF.

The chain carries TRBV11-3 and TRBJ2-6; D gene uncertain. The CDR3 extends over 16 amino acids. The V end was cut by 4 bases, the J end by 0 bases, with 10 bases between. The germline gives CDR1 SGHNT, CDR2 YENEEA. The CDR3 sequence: CASSYPGGSGANVLTF. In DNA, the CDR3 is TGTGCCAGCAGCTATCCCGGTGGCTCTGGGGCCAACGTCCTGACTTTC.

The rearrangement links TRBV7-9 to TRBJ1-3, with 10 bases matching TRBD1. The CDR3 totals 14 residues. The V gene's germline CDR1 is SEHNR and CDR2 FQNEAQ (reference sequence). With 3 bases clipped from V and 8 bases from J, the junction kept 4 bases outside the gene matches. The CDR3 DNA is TGTGCCAGCAGCTTTTGGGACAGGGGAGACACCATATATTTT. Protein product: CASSFWDRGDTIYF.

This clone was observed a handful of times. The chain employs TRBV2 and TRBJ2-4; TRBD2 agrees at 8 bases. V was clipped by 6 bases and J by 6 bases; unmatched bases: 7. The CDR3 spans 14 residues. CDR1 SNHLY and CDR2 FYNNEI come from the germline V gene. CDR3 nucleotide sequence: TGTGCCAGCAGGCGGAGCGGGAGCATAAACATTCAGTACTTC. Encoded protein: CASRRSGSINIQYF.

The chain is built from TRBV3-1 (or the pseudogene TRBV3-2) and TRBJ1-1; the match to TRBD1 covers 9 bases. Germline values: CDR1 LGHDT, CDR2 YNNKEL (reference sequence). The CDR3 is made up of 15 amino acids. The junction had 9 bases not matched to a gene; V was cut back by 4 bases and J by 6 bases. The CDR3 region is CASSPPGQGYPEAFF. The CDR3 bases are TGTGCCAGCAGCCCTCCGGGACAGGGATACCCTGAAGCTTTCTTT.

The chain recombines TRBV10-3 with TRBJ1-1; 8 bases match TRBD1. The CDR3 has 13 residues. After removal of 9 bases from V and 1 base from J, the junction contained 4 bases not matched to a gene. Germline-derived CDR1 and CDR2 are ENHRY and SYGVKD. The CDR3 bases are TGTGCCATGGGACAGGATAAGAACACTGAAGCTTTCTTT. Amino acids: CAMGQDKNTEAFF.

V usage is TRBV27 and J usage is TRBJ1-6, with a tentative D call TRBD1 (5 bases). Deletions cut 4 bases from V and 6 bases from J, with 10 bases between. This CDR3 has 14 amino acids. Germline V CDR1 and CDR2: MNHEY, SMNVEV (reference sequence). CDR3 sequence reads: CASSYGRANSPLHF. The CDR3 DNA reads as TGTGCCAGCAGTTACGGCAGGGCTAATTCACCCCTCCACTTT.

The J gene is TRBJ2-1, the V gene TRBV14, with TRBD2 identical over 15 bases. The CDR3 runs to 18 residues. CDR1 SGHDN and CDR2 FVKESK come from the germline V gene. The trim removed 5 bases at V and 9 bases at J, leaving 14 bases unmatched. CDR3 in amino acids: CASSDRTSGRAVLSEQFF. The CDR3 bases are TGTGCCAGCAGCGATAGGACTAGCGGGAGGGCCGTTCTCAGTGAGCAGTTCTTC.

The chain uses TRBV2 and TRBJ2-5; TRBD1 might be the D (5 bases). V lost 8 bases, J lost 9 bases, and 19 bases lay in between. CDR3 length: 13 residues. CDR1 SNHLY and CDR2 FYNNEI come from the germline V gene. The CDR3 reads CASGLDGPRAQYF. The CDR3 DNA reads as TGTGCCAGCGGCTTGGACGGCCCCAGGGCCCAGTACTTC.

For the CDR3, the DNA is TGTGCCAGTACCCCCCTCGGACTAGTCGATGAGCAGTTCTTC. Protein sequence: CASTPLGLVDEQFF. The genes are TRBV19 and TRBJ2-1; the match to TRBD2 covers 7 bases. The junction had 11 bases not matched to a gene; V was cut back by 7 bases and J by 8 bases. Germline V gene sequence: CDR1 LNHDA, CDR2 SQIVND (reference sequence). The CDR3 contains 14 residues.

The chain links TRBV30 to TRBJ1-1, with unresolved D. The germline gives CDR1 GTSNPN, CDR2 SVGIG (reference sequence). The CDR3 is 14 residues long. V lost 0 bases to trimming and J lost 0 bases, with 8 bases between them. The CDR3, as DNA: TGTGCCTGGAGTGTAGCCAGGTTGAACACTGAAGCTTTCTTT. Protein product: CAWSVARLNTEAFF.

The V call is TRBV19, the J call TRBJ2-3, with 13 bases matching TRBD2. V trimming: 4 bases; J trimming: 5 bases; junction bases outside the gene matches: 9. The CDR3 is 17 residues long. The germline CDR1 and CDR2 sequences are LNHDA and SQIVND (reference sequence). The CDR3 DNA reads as TGTGCCAGTAGTAAGGAGACTAGCGGGAGGTCGGTAGATACGCAGTATTTT. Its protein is CASSKETSGRSVDTQYF.

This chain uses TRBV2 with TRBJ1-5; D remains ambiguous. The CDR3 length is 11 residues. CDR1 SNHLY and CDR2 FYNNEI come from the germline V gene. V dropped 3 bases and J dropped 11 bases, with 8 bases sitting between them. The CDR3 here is CASSESLAQHF. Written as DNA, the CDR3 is TGTGCCAGCAGTGAGAGCTTGGCCCAGCATTTT.

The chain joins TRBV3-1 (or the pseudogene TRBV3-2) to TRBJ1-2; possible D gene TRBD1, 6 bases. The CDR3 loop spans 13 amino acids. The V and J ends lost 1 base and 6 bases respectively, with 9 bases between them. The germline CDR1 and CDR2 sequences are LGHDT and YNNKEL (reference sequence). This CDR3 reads CASSQVQGNGYTF. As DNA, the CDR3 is TGTGCCAGCAGCCAAGTACAGGGAAATGGCTACACCTTC.

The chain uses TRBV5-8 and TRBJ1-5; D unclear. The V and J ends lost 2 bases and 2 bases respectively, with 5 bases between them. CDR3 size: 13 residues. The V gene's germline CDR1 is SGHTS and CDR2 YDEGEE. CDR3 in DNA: TGTGCCAGCAGCTTACAGCGCAATCAGCCCCAGCATTTT. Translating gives CASSLQRNQPQHF.